This T cell receptor beta chain was found in a study of blood T cell repertoires in COVID-19. Across the whole study: PBMCs, B-cell-depleted T cells, or T cells were the source of the cDNA or gDNA that made up the material.

The CDR3 consists of 14 residues. The germline CDR1 and CDR2 sequences are LNHDA and SQIVND (reference sequence). The ends lost 7 bases at V and 8 bases at J; junction bases unmatched: 6. TCRdb keeps only in-frame clones here, not all; method: immunoSEQ multiplex PCR. Of 60,000 or so clones listed, less than 90% were seen once; the top ten hold approximately 12%. This TCR was sampled from an elderly woman with acute or convalescent COVID-19. The chain joins TRBV19 to TRBJ1-6; 9 bases line up with TRBD1. The sequenced sample consisted of peripheral blood. The CDR3 region is CASTPGQGDSPLHF. The CDR3, as DNA: TGTGCCAGTACCCCGGGACAGGGAGATTCACCCCTCCACTTT.